This is a list of T cell receptor beta chains from one sample in a study of cytomegalovirus exposure and HLA in healthy donors. Generated by immunoSEQ multiplex PCR, the TCRdb table keeps only in-frame clones and is missing some. This sample has 100,000 to 150,000 clones, with approximately 87% found just once. Sequenced input: PBMCs. The receptors here all came from a young man in good health and CMV-seropositive. Both conserved end residues are part of each CDR3. A D gene is named only where the DNA matches it firmly. A clone size is listed for some rows: how often the clone was seen (once, few, many), or a class if it is expanded.

D gene	V gene	clone size	J gene	CDR3 DNA	CDR3 protein
.	TRBV27	.	TRBJ1-1	TGTGCCAGCAGTTTTGCAGGGATGGACACTGAAGCTTTCTTT	CASSFAGMDTEAFF
.	TRBV18	.	TRBJ1-5	TGTGCCAGCTCACCGACGGGGGGCGATCAGCCCCAGCATTTT	CASSPTGGDQPQHF
TRBD1	TRBV2	.	TRBJ1-1	TGTGCCAGCAGTGTTGTACCCGAGCACAGGGGGCTCACTGAAGCTTTCTTT	CASSVVPEHRGLTEAFF
TRBD2	TRBV7-3	.	TRBJ2-5	TGTGCCAGCAGCTTAAACCCTAGCGGCCAAGAGACCCAGTACTTC	CASSLNPSGQETQYF
TRBD1	TRBV6-1	.	TRBJ1-1	TGTGCCAGCACAGGGGGCCTTGGATGGAACACTGAAGCTTTCTTT	CASTGGLGWNTEAFF
.	TRBV2	.	TRBJ2-4	TGTGCCAGCAATCCTGAGCAGGGGGGCGTAGCCAAAAACATTCAGTACTTC	CASNPEQGGVAKNIQYF
TRBD2	TRBV6-1	once	TRBJ2-1	TGTGCCAGCAGTGGTGGACTAGCGGGGGGGCCAGGTGAGCAGTTCTTC	CASSGGLAGGPGEQFF
.	TRBV19	.	TRBJ1-1	TGTGCCAGTAGTTTTACAGGGCAAGAAGCTTTCTTT	CASSFTGQEAFF
.	TRBV7-9	.	TRBJ2-1	TGTGCCAGCAGTCAAGGTCGGGATCGGGTAGATGAGCAGTTCTTC	CASSQGRDRVDEQFF
.	TRBV5-1	few	TRBJ2-5	TGCGCCAGCGTCGTCGGGGAGACCCAGTACTTC	CASVVGETQYF
.	TRBV5-1	.	TRBJ2-1	TGCGCCAGCAGCTTGGACGGGTACGGCTCCTACAATGAGCAGTTCTTC	CASSLDGYGSYNEQFF
.	TRBV29-1	.	TRBJ1-5	TGCAGCGCCGGTGGAGGGGATCAGCCCCAGCATTTT	CSAGGGDQPQHF
.	TRBV11-2	.	TRBJ1-4	TGTGCCAGCAGCTTTGCCGACTTTCCTAATGAAAAACTGTTTTTT	CASSFADFPNEKLFF
.	TRBV11-2	.	TRBJ1-2	TGTGCCAGCAGCTTGGGGGGGGGTGGCTACACCTTC	CASSLGGGGYTF
.	TRBV29-1	.	TRBJ2-7	TGCAGCGTTGTGGAGTCCTACGAGCAGTACTTC	CSVVESYEQYF
TRBD1	TRBV6-4	few	TRBJ2-3	TGTGCCAGCAGTGAGTCCCCGGGACAGGGTGGCGCAGATACGCAGTATTTT	CASSESPGQGGADTQYF
.	TRBV5-1	.	TRBJ2-7	TGCGCCAGCAGCTTTGACAGCTTAGCCTACGAGCAGTACTTC	CASSFDSLAYEQYF
TRBD1	TRBV4-1	.	TRBJ2-1	TGCGCCAGCAGCAAAAGTGGTCGACAGGGGGTTAATGAGCAGTTCTTC	CASSKSGRQGVNEQFF
.	TRBV5-4	.	TRBJ1-1	TGTGCCAGCAGCGAAGGGGGTACTGAAGCTTTCTTT	CASSEGGTEAFF
.	TRBV11-2	.	TRBJ2-7	TGTGCCAGCAGCTTAGAAGCTGATCGGGTTTACGAGCGGTACTTC	CASSLEADRVYERYF
.	TRBV21-1	.	TRBJ1-1	TGTGCCAGCAGCGGGGACAGGGGTTCGACTGAAGCTTTCTTT	CASSGDRGSTEAFF
TRBD2	TRBV9	.	TRBJ2-3	TGTGCCAGCAGCGAGGCCCCTTTAGCGGGGGGGAGGGCGAATACGCAGTATTTT	CASSEAPLAGGRANTQYF
.	TRBV7-9	few	TRBJ2-6	TGTGCCAGCAGCTTTCGGGTCCCTCTCGGAGCCAACGTCCTGACTTTC	CASSFRVPLGANVLTF
.	TRBV1	few	TRBJ1-1	TGCACCAGCAGCCACCCCCGGGACAGCCCTGAAGCTTTCTTT	CTSSHPRDSPEAFF
TRBD2	TRBV19	.	TRBJ2-2	TGTGCCAGTAGCCCTAACCTCGGGACTACTAACACCGGGGAGCTGTTTTTT	CASSPNLGTTNTGELFF
TRBD1	TRBV7-6	.	TRBJ2-2	TGTGCCAGCAGCCCCGGACAGGGTTCCACCGGGGAGCTGTTTTTT	CASSPGQGSTGELFF
.	TRBV5-4	.	TRBJ2-5	TGTGCCAGCAGCTCCGCTCGGTGGGGGGGCGAGGAGACCCAGTACTTC	CASSSARWGGEETQYF
.	TRBV5-4	.	TRBJ2-3	TGTGCCAGCAGCTTGACGGAGTTGGAACCCCCTTTCACAGATACGCAGTATTTT	CASSLTELEPPFTDTQYF
.	TRBV6-5	.	TRBJ2-3	TGTGCCAGCAGGCCTTTCGTCCACATCACAGATACGCAGTATTTT	CASRPFVHITDTQYF
.	TRBV14	.	TRBJ1-2	TGTGCCAGCAGCCAAGATAGTGAACCCGTAAGGGGCTATGGCTACACCTTC	CASSQDSEPVRGYGYTF
.	TRBV2	few	TRBJ1-1	TGTGCCAGCAGTGAAGATATGGGGGGCACTGAAGCTTTCTTT	CASSEDMGGTEAFF
TRBD1	TRBV10-3	.	TRBJ2-7	TGTGCCATCAGTGGGGGGACAGGGGGCTACGAGCAGTACTTC	CAISGGTGGYEQYF
TRBD1	TRBV28	.	TRBJ2-5	TGTGCCAGCAGTTCCGGACAGGGTCAAAGAGAGACCCAGTACTTC	CASSSGQGQRETQYF
.	TRBV5-1	.	TRBJ1-5	TGCGCCAGCAGCTTGACAGGGCAAGGTCAGCCCCAGCATTTT	CASSLTGQGQPQHF
.	TRBV28	.	TRBJ1-1	TGTGCCAGCAGTCCTCCAACCGGGAGGGACACTGAAGCTTTCTTT	CASSPPTGRDTEAFF
.	TRBV2	.	TRBJ2-7	TGTGCCAGCGGGATTAGTGAGGGCAACGAGCAGTACTTC	CASGISEGNEQYF
.	TRBV27	.	TRBJ1-4	TGTGCCAGCAGTTTCTCCAGAGGTTCAACTAATGAAAAACTGTTTTTT	CASSFSRGSTNEKLFF
TRBD1	TRBV2	.	TRBJ2-5	TGTGCCAGCAGTGTGGGCAGGGGGCCAGAGACCCAGTACTTC	CASSVGRGPETQYF
.	TRBV11-2	.	TRBJ2-7	TGTGCCAGCAGCTTAGGGTCCAGGGGGGACGAGCAGTACTTC	CASSLGSRGDEQYF
.	TRBV15	.	TRBJ2-7	TGTGCCACCAGCCTACCCCCTTCCGACGAGCAGTACTTC	CATSLPPSDEQYF
TRBD1	TRBV5-4	.	TRBJ2-1	TGTGCCAGCAGCGAGGACAGGGTGTACAATGAGCAGTTCTTC	CASSEDRVYNEQFF
.	TRBV2	once	TRBJ2-5	TGTGCCAGCAGTCTGGGACTTTCGAGGGAGACCCAGTACTTC	CASSLGLSRETQYF
TRBD2	TRBV19	.	TRBJ2-3	TGTGCCAGTAGTTCGGGGGGGGATACGCAGTATTTT	CASSSGGDTQYF
.	TRBV13	.	TRBJ2-2	TGTGCCAGCAGCTCCCCGCCGGGCGGGGAGCTGTTTTTT	CASSSPPGGELFF
.	TRBV6-1	.	TRBJ1-1	TGTGCCAGCAGTGACCCACAGGGCATGAACACTGAAGCTTTCTTT	CASSDPQGMNTEAFF
.	TRBV11-2	.	TRBJ1-2	TGTGCCAGCAGCCCCAGAACAGGGTTGCACTATGGCTACACCTTC	CASSPRTGLHYGYTF
.	TRBV13	.	TRBJ2-1	TGTGCCAGCAGCACACCGCCGAGGAAGGATGAGCAGTTCTTC	CASSTPPRKDEQFF
TRBD2	TRBV11-2	.	TRBJ2-1	TGTGCCAGCAGCTTAAGCCCCGTGGGGGCGGGGGGCCCCAATGAGCAGTTCTTC	CASSLSPVGAGGPNEQFF
TRBD1	TRBV2	.	TRBJ2-7	TGTGCCAGCAGCGCCGGGACAGGGAACGAGCAGTACTTC	CASSAGTGNEQYF
.	TRBV9	.	TRBJ1-1	TGTGCCAGCAGCGCAACCTGGGGCCTCACTGAAGCTTTCTTT	CASSATWGLTEAFF
.	TRBV11-2	.	TRBJ2-5	TGTGCCAGCAGCTTGTCTGGGGGCGGGGAGACCCAGTACTTC	CASSLSGGGETQYF
TRBD1	TRBV4-1	.	TRBJ1-4	TGCGCCAGCAGCAAACTACAGGGGTATGAAAAACTGTTTTTT	CASSKLQGYEKLFF
.	TRBV9	.	TRBJ1-6	TGTGCCAGCAGCGTAGGTCGGGGAGGCAGAGAAGAAATTCAGGCCCTCCACTTT	CASSVGRGGREEIQALHF